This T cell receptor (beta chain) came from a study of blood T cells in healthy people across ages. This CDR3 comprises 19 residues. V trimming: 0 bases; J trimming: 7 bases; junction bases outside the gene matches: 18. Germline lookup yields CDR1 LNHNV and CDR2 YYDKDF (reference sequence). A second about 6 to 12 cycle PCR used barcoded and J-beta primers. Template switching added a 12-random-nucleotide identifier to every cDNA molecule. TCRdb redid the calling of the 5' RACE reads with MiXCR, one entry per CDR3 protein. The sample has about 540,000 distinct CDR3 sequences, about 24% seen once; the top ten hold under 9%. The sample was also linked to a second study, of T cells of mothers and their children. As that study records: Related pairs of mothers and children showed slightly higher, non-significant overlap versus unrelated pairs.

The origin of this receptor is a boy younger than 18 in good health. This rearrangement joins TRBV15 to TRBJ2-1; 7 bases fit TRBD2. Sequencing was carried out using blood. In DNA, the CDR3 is TGTGCCACCAGCAGAGAGCCGGGATTAGCGGGCCTCGTGCGAAATGAGCAGTTCTTC. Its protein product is CATSREPGLAGLVRNEQFF.